This is a list of T cell receptor beta chains from one sample in a study of blood T cell repertoires in COVID-19. Using immunoSEQ multiplex PCR, the repertoire was profiled, and TCRdb retains in-frame clones only, with some absent. The repertoire holds about 73,000 clones, with about 80% as singletons. The sample was peripheral blood. These receptors all stem from a human donor in a cohort sampled during active COVID-19. The CDR3 runs from the conserved cysteine through the conserved F or W. The order of the fields is clone size, V gene, J gene, D gene, CDR3 DNA, CDR3 protein. D genes are given only for firm matches. A clone size is listed for some rows: how often the clone was seen (once, few, many), or a class if it is expanded.

-	TRBV9	TRBJ2-2	TRBD1	TGTGCCAGCAGCGAGGGGACAGCGAACACCGGGGAGCTGTTTTTT	CASSEGTANTGELFF
-	TRBV19	TRBJ1-4	-	TGTGCCAGTCGAACTGGGCAGGGCTTTGAAAAACTGTTTTTT	CASRTGQGFEKLFF
-	TRBV10-3	TRBJ2-5	-	TGTGCCATCAGTGAGGGCAGGGTGATTGAGACCCAGTACTTC	CAISEGRVIETQYF
-	TRBV10-3	TRBJ1-5	-	TGTGCCGCCCAGCCGGGTGACCTCAATCAGCCCCAGCATTTT	CAAQPGDLNQPQHF
-	TRBV5-1	TRBJ1-2	TRBD1	TGCGCCAGCAGCTCATCCCCCGGGACAGGGAACTATGGCTACACCTTC	CASSSSPGTGNYGYTF
-	TRBV6-2/TRBV6-3	TRBJ1-5	-	TGTGCCAGCAGCCCTAGCGGGGGTCAGCCCCAGCATTTT	CASSPSGGQPQHF
few	TRBV10-3	TRBJ1-6	TRBD1	TGTGCCATCAGTGAGGCGGACAGGGGCAATTCACCCCTCCACTTT	CAISEADRGNSPLHF
-	TRBV11-2	TRBJ2-7	TRBD1	TGTGCCAGCAGCGGACAGGGCGGGGAGCAGTACTTC	CASSGQGGEQYF
-	TRBV5-4	TRBJ2-5	TRBD2	TGTGCCAGCAGCTCAAGGACTAGCGGGGGGCTGGAGACCCAGTACTTC	CASSSRTSGGLETQYF
-	TRBV7-3	TRBJ2-5	TRBD1	TGTGCCAGCAGCTCCTCGGGACAGCCGGAGACCCAGTACTTC	CASSSSGQPETQYF
-	TRBV21-1	TRBJ2-4	-	TGTGCCAGCAGCAAAGTGGGCGGGGTAAACATTCAGTACTTC	CASSKVGGVNIQYF
-	TRBV6-5	TRBJ2-5	TRBD1	TGTGCCAGCAGTTGGGGACAGCAGTACCAAGAGACCCAGTACTTC	CASSWGQQYQETQYF
-	TRBV5-1	TRBJ1-1	TRBD1	TGCGCCAGCAGTGACACAGGGGGAACTTCTGAAGCTTTCTTT	CASSDTGGTSEAFF
-	TRBV12-3/TRBV12-4	TRBJ2-7	-	TGTGCCAGCAGTGCTAGCGATACCTACGAGCAGTACTTC	CASSASDTYEQYF
-	TRBV12-3/TRBV12-4	TRBJ2-1	-	TGTGCCAGCAGTTTAGGACAGGCGTTTGGGCAGTTCTTC	CASSLGQAFGQFF
-	TRBV12-3/TRBV12-4	TRBJ2-3	-	TGTGCCAGCAGTTCAGGGTTCGATACGCAGTATTTT	CASSSGFDTQYF
-	TRBV5-4	TRBJ2-3	-	TGTGCCAGCAGCCGCTCAGGTTCAGGCACAGATACGCAGTATTTT	CASSRSGSGTDTQYF
once	TRBV9	TRBJ2-1	TRBD2	TGTGCCAGCAGCCCCCCCGGGACTAGCCGGGGGGGGGAGCAGTTCTTC	CASSPPGTSRGGEQFF
-	TRBV6-5	TRBJ2-7	TRBD2	TGTGCCAGCAGCCTACTAGCGGGGGGGGACGAGCAGTACTTC	CASSLLAGGDEQYF
-	TRBV11-2	TRBJ1-1	TRBD1	TGTGCCAGCAGCTTAAGGGGACAGGGGGGGAGCACTGAAGCTTTCTTT	CASSLRGQGGSTEAFF
-	TRBV5-6	TRBJ1-6	-	TGTGCCAGCAGCTTGCTTGTCCTCAGGGTTCGGGATTCACCCCTCCACTTT	CASSLLVLRVRDSPLHF
-	TRBV7-2	TRBJ1-2	-	TGTGCCAGCAGCTTAGCGTCCGCTAACTATGGCTACACCTTC	CASSLASANYGYTF
-	TRBV9	TRBJ2-1	TRBD1	TGTGCCAGCAGCGCTACAGGGGGAGGCTACAATGAGCAGTTCTTC	CASSATGGGYNEQFF
-	TRBV6-5	TRBJ2-7	TRBD1	TGTGCCAGCAGTATGACAGGGATCCCCTACGAGCAGTACTTC	CASSMTGIPYEQYF
once	TRBV6-5	TRBJ2-7	-	TGTGCCACGACGGAGGCTGCCACCTACGAGCAGTACTTC	CATTEAATYEQYF
-	TRBV5-1	TRBJ2-5	TRBD1	TGCGCCAGCAGCGGACAGGGGGCCGTTGAGACCCAGTACTTC	CASSGQGAVETQYF
-	TRBV19	TRBJ1-1	TRBD1	TGTGCCAGTAGACCAACCCGGGACAGGGGGCGGACTGAAGCTTTCTTT	CASRPTRDRGRTEAFF
-	TRBV28	TRBJ1-5	TRBD1	TGTGCCAGCCGCATCCGGGACAGGAATCAGCCCCAGCATTTT	CASRIRDRNQPQHF
-	TRBV14	TRBJ1-1	-	TGTGCCAGCAGCCCGGTTGTGAGGGCTGAAGCTTTCTTT	CASSPVVRAEAFF
few	TRBV6-6	TRBJ1-1	TRBD1	TGTGCCTGTGTCTCAGGACAGGGCCCCACTGAAGCTTTCTTT	CACVSGQGPTEAFF
-	TRBV4-2	TRBJ2-7	-	TGTGCCAGCAGCCAAACAATTGACAGGCTCTCCTACGAGCAGTACTTC	CASSQTIDRLSYEQYF
-	TRBV7-6	TRBJ2-3	-	TGTGCCAGCAGCTTAGGGACTACCAACACAGATACGCAGTATTTT	CASSLGTTNTDTQYF
-	TRBV7-9	TRBJ2-3	-	TGTGCCAGCAGGACCTCGGAGGGGCGCCCAGATACGCAGTATTTT	CASRTSEGRPDTQYF
-	TRBV18	TRBJ1-2	TRBD1	TGTGCCAGCTCACGGGAACAGGGGGCAGGTGTCTATGGCTACACCTTC	CASSREQGAGVYGYTF
-	TRBV7-2	TRBJ2-3	TRBD2	TGTGCCAGCAGCCTGATTAGCGGGAGCACAGATACGCAGTATTTT	CASSLISGSTDTQYF
-	TRBV27	TRBJ2-1	-	TGTGCCAGCCCGATGTCGGGACACAACCTAAATGAGCAGTTCTTC	CASPMSGHNLNEQFF
-	TRBV28	TRBJ1-4	TRBD1	TGTGCCAGCAACCAAGCAGGGGGATCTAATGAAAAACTGTTTTTT	CASNQAGGSNEKLFF
-	TRBV4-2	TRBJ1-4	-	TGTGCCAGCAGCCACAACGCGGGGCGGAATAATGAAAAACTGTTTTTT	CASSHNAGRNNEKLFF
-	TRBV7-2	TRBJ1-2	-	TGTGCCAGCAGCTTAAGCGGGAGACAGAAAAACTATGGCTACACCTTC	CASSLSGRQKNYGYTF
-	TRBV5-4	TRBJ2-2	-	TGTGCCGTACCAGGATCCAACACCGGGGAGCTGTTTTTT	CAVPGSNTGELFF
-	TRBV11-2	TRBJ2-1	-	TGTGCCAGCAGCTTAAACTTGGCGGCAGCCTACAATGAGCAGTTCTTC	CASSLNLAAAYNEQFF
-	TRBV15	TRBJ1-1	-	TGTGCCACCAGCAGAGATACCCCCGATAGAGAAGCTTTCTTT	CATSRDTPDREAFF
-	TRBV19	TRBJ2-6	TRBD1	TGTGCCAGTAGTATATTGTTGGGACAGGGGCTCTCTGGGGCCAACGTCCTGACTTTC	CASSILLGQGLSGANVLTF
-	TRBV11-3	TRBJ2-5	-	TGTGCCAGCAGCTTAACGCAGGGAGAGACCCAGTACTTC	CASSLTQGETQYF